Presented here are 25 T cell receptor beta chains from one specimen sequenced in a study of OX40 agonist ivuxolimab in advanced cancers. Only in-frame clones appear in the TCRdb table, and some are missing; sequencing was by immunoSEQ multiplex PCR. The data contain around 53,000 clones, 75% to 80% of them singletons. The sample was CD4+ or CD8+ T cells sorted from blood, taken in a trial of the OX40 agonist ivuxolimab. These receptor sequences come from an adult with an advanced solid tumor such as melanoma, head and neck, liver or kidney cancer.

The chain carries TRBV18 and TRBJ2-1; the D is unclear. The CDR3 consists of 13 residues. V lost 1 base and J 5 bases, leaving 6 bases between the germline ends. Looked up from germline, CDR1 is KGHSH and CDR2 is LQKENI. The CDR3 loop is CASSPLSDNEQFF. The CDR3 DNA reads TGTGCCAGCTCACCACTCAGCGACAATGAGCAGTTCTTC.

This clone was counted between two and nine times. This sequence joins TRBV14 and TRBJ1-2; TRBD1 is a possible D gene (5 bases). The CDR3 is 16 amino acids. Germline CDR1 is SGHDN and CDR2 is FVKESK. V shed 5 bases and J shed 2 bases, with 18 bases lying between them. CDR3 bases: TGTGCCAGCAGCTATAAGGGGACCGTTGGGAACTATGGCTACACCTTC. Its translation: CASSYKGTVGNYGYTF.

The count of this clone is one. This rearrangement joins TRBV5-4 to TRBJ1-1; 12 bases fit TRBD1. V shed 5 bases, J shed 0 bases, and the junction held 5 bases outside the gene matches. CDR1 SGHNT and CDR2 YYREEE come from the germline V gene (reference sequence). This CDR3 contains 16 residues. CDR3 protein: CASSSGTGGVNTEAFF. The CDR3 DNA follows: TGTGCCAGCAGTTCCGGGACAGGGGGCGTGAACACTGAAGCTTTCTTT.

The chain couples TRBV2 to TRBJ1-6, with D perhaps matching TRBD1 (5 bases). The V end lost 6 bases, the J end lost 7 bases, and 10 bases lay between the germline ends. This CDR3 spans 13 amino acids. Germline-derived CDR1 and CDR2 are SNHLY and FYNNEI. The chain's CDR3 is CASRGGPNSPLHF. DNA for the CDR3: TGTGCCAGCAGGGGGGGACCGAATTCACCCCTCCACTTT. The full variable domain, rest sourced from reference TRBV2 and TRBJ1-6, is EPEVTQTPSHQVTQMGQEVILRCVPISNHLYFYWYRQILGQKVEFLVSFYNNEISEKSEIFDDQFSVERPDGSNFTLKIRSTKLEDSAMYFCASRGGPNSPLHFGNGTRLTVT.

The chain joins TRBV27 to TRBJ1-4, with 8 nucleotides matching TRBD1. J lost 8 bases, V lost 5 bases, and 4 bases had no gene match. In germline, CDR1 is MNHEY, CDR2 SMNVEV (reference sequence). This CDR3 contains 13 residues. The CDR3 DNA is TGTGCCAGCAGTCGGACAGGGTACGAAAAACTGTTTTTT. Residues: CASSRTGYEKLFF.

This clone was found a few times. V gene TRBV5-1 combines with J gene TRBJ2-6, with D possibly TRBD1 on 6 matching bases. Germline-derived CDR1 and CDR2 are SGHRS and YFSETQ. The CDR3 runs to 15 residues. The V gene lost 0 bases and the J gene lost 2 bases, with 6 bases spanning the gap. The CDR3 protein is CASSLAGAGANVLTF. CDR3 nucleotides: TGCGCCAGCAGCTTGGCAGGGGCTGGGGCCAACGTCCTGACTTTC.

V gene TRBV7-2 combines with J gene TRBJ2-3; D call uncertain. This CDR3 is 15 amino acids long. CDR1 is SGHTA, CDR2 FQGNSA, per germline. V lost 0 bases to trimming and J lost 4 bases, with 11 bases between them. This CDR3 reads CASSLAGRVSDTQYF. CDR3 coding DNA: TGTGCCAGCAGCTTAGCGGGAAGGGTCTCAGATACGCAGTATTTT.

This sequence joins TRBV19 and TRBJ1-1; 8 bases fit TRBD1. The CDR3 is 17 amino acids. In germline, CDR1 is LNHDA, CDR2 SQIVND (reference sequence). V lost 2 bases to trimming and J lost 3 bases; unmatched junction nucleotides: 11. The CDR3 sequence: CASSILDREVLYTEAFF. The CDR3 coding sequence is TGTGCCAGTAGTATACTGGACAGGGAAGTTTTATACACTGAAGCTTTCTTT.

V and J are TRBV7-3 and TRBJ2-7; D is ambiguous. The germline V and J ends were trimmed by 2 bases and 3 bases, with 11 bases remaining between them. Looked up from germline, CDR1 is SGHTA and CDR2 is FQGTGA. The CDR3 is 14 residues long. CDR3 sequence reads: CASSLDSANYEQYF. The CDR3 bases are TGTGCCAGCAGCTTAGACTCTGCTAACTACGAGCAGTACTTC.

The rearrangement joins TRBV10-3 to TRBJ1-5, with D possibly TRBD1 on 6 matching bases. Germline-derived CDR1 and CDR2 are ENHRY and SYGVKD. V was clipped by 2 bases and J by 6 bases, with 14 bases between them. This CDR3 contains 15 residues. In DNA form, the CDR3 reads TGTGCCATCAGTGAGACCGCAGGGGTAAGTCAGCCCCAGCATTTT. Amino acids: CAISETAGVSQPQHF.

The rearrangement uses TRBV5-1 and TRBJ1-1; 10 bases are shared with TRBD1. The CDR3 is made up of 16 amino acids. Germline CDR1 reads SGHRS; CDR2 reads YFSETQ. V was clipped by 4 bases and J by 1 base; unmatched bases: 7. In DNA form, the CDR3 reads TGCGCCAGCAGCCTAGGGACAGGGGTAGGGAACACTGAAGCTTTCTTT. It yields the protein CASSLGTGVGNTEAFF.

The genes are TRBV5-1 and TRBJ1-6; no firm D call. V gave up 2 bases and J gave up 1 base, with 10 bases separating them. Germline V gene data show CDR1 as SGHRS and CDR2 as YFSETQ. This CDR3 has 16 residues. This CDR3 is CASSFQTGSYNSPLHF. In nucleotides, the CDR3 is TGCGCCAGCAGCTTCCAAACGGGATCCTATAATTCACCCCTCCACTTT.

CDR3 DNA sequence: TGCGCCAGCAGTTCTGGGACTAGCGGGCAAAGGCAGTTCTTC. Encoded protein: CASSSGTSGQRQFF. V usage is TRBV10-2 and J usage is TRBJ2-1; 12 bases match TRBD2. The length of the CDR3 is 14 residues. The trim removed 5 bases at V and 12 bases at J, leaving 8 bases unmatched. From germline, CDR1 is WSHSY and CDR2 SAAADI.

J is TRBJ2-3 and V is TRBV15; tentative D call: TRBD1 (5 bases). The V gene lost 3 bases and the J gene lost 0 bases, with 7 bases spanning the gap. Germline CDR1 and CDR2: LNHNV and YYDKDF (reference sequence). The CDR3 consists of 14 residues. As DNA, the CDR3 is TGTGCCACCAGCAGGGACATGAGCACAGATACGCAGTATTTT. Its translation: CATSRDMSTDTQYF.

This CDR3 reads CASSLDRRNEQFF. In DNA, the CDR3 is TGTGCCAGCAGCTTAGATCGGCGGAATGAGCAGTTCTTC. The chain uses TRBV11-2 and TRBJ2-1; unclear D gene. From germline, CDR1 is SGHAT and CDR2 FQNNGV. V lost 0 bases and J 7 bases, leaving 7 bases between the germline ends. The CDR3 length is 13 residues. Full variable domain (missing parts from reference TRBV11-2 and TRBJ2-1): EAGVAQSPRYKIIEKRQSVAFWCNPISGHATLYWYQQILGQGPKLLIQFQNNGVVDDSQLPKDRFSAERLKGVDSTLKIQPAKLEDSAVYLCASSLDRRNEQFFGPGTRLTVL.

V is TRBV11-1 and J is TRBJ1-5, with 8 bases matching TRBD1. The CDR3 runs to 14 residues. In germline, CDR1 is SGHAT, CDR2 FQDESV (reference sequence). With 5 bases clipped from V and 7 bases from J, the junction kept 7 bases outside the gene matches. The CDR3 here is CASSLGQAGQPQHF. The DNA of the CDR3 is TGTGCCAGCAGCCTGGGACAGGCAGGGCAGCCCCAGCATTTT.

V is TRBV7-8 and J is TRBJ1-3, with D perhaps TRBD1 (6 bases). Deletions cut 4 bases from V and 0 bases from J, with 7 bases between. Germline loops: CDR1 SGHVS, CDR2 FQNEAQ. The CDR3 is 14 residues long. CDR3 amino acids: CASSWDNSGNTIYF. CDR3 bases: TGTGCCAGCAGCTGGGACAACTCTGGAAACACCATATATTTT.

This rearrangement joins TRBV11-2 to TRBJ1-1; D remains unclear. This CDR3 has 14 residues. Germline lookup yields CDR1 SGHAT and CDR2 FQNNGV. V lost 1 base and J 4 bases, leaving 10 bases between the germline ends. CDR3 sequence (DNA): TGTGCCAGCAGCTTAGGACTGTCGGTCACTGAAGCTTTCTTT. Amino acid sequence: CASSLGLSVTEAFF.

This clone came up a few times. This rearrangement joins TRBV9 to TRBJ2-5; either TRBD1 or TRBD2 may supply D (6 bases each). The CDR3 consists of 15 residues. Trimming stripped 3 bases from V and 5 bases from J, with 17 bases between. Germline CDR1 and CDR2: SGDLS and YYNGEE. CDR3 in DNA: TGTGCCAGCAGCGCCTCCGCGGGGACAAGGGAGACCCAGTACTTC. Protein sequence: CASSASAGTRETQYF.

The chain uses TRBV5-1 and TRBJ2-2; D is undetermined. Germline V gives CDR1 SGHRS, CDR2 YFSETQ. The CDR3 totals 12 residues. Trimming stripped 7 bases from V and 2 bases from J, with 6 bases between. CDR3 residues: CASRINTGELFF. CDR3 bases: TGCGCCAGCCGGATTAACACCGGGGAGCTGTTTTTT. The whole variable domain, remainder taken from reference TRBV5-1 and TRBJ2-2, is KAGVTQTPRYLIKTRGQQVTLSCSPISGHRSVSWYQQTPGQGLQFLFEYFSETQRNKGNFPGRFSGRQFSNSRSEMNVSTLELGDSALYLCASRINTGELFFGEGSRLTVL.

The chain employs TRBV9 and TRBJ1-2, with TRBD1 identical over 9 bases. Germline values: CDR1 SGDLS, CDR2 YYNGEE. V shed 3 bases and J 5 bases; nucleotides not matched to a gene: 8. CDR3 length: 15 amino acids. The CDR3 loop is CASSEGTGRRYGYTF. The DNA of the CDR3 is TGTGCCAGCAGCGAGGGGACAGGGAGAAGATATGGCTACACCTTC. The entire variable domain, with the rest obtained from reference TRBV9 and TRBJ1-2, is as follows: DSGVTQTPKHLITATGQRVTLRCSPRSGDLSVYWYQQSLDQGLQFLIQYYNGEERAKGNILERFSAQQFPDLHSELNLSSLELGDSALYFCASSEGTGRRYGYTFGSGTRLTVV.

J is TRBJ2-5 and V is TRBV7-2, with D unclear. This CDR3 is built from 14 residues. Per the germline V gene, CDR1 is SGHTA and CDR2 is FQGNSA. Trimming pared 4 bases from V and 1 base from J, leaving 10 bases between. The CDR3 DNA reads TGTGCCAGCAGCTCCAGGACCCGCCAAGAGACCCAGTACTTC. It translates to CASSSRTRQETQYF.

The chain recombines TRBV7-7 with TRBJ1-3, with TRBD1 matching 11 bases. Germline V gene data show CDR1 as SSHAT and CDR2 as FNYEAQ (reference sequence). The V and J ends lost 4 bases and 9 bases, in that order; junction bases with no gene match: 5. The CDR3 is made up of 14 amino acids. The CDR3 DNA is TGTGCCAGCAGCTCGGGACAGGGGGTGGGCACCATATATTTT. Amino acid sequence: CASSSGQGVGTIYF.

The chain is built from TRBV5-1 and TRBJ2-3; D is perhaps TRBD2 (6 bases). V was shortened by 1 base and J by 3 bases, with 15 bases between the two germline ends. The CDR3 spans 16 residues. Germline assignment: CDR1 SGHRS and CDR2 YFSETQ. The CDR3 DNA reads as TGCGCCAGCAGCTTGTTCGCGGGGAGGAGTACAGATACGCAGTATTTT. This codes for CASSLFAGRSTDTQYF.

J is TRBJ1-1 and V is TRBV28; a possible D gene is TRBD1 (5 bases). This CDR3 has 14 residues. The V end lost 9 bases, the J end lost 1 base, and 15 bases lay between the germline ends. CDR1 is MDHEN, CDR2 SYDVKM, per germline. CDR3: CASKPGRKNTEAFF. CDR3 sequence (DNA): TGTGCCAGTAAGCCGGGACGGAAGAACACTGAAGCTTTCTTT.